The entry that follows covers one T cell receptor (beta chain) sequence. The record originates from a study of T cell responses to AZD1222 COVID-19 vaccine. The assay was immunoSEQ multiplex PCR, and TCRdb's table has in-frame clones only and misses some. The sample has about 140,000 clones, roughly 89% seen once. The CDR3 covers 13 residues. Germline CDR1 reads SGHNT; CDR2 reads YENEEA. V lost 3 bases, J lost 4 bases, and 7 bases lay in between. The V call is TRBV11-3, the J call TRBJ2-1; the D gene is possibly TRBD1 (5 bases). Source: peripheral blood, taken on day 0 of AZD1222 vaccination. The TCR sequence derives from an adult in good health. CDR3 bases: TGTGCCAGCAGCTTTGACAGTTACAATGAGCAGTTCTTC. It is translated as CASSFDSYNEQFF.